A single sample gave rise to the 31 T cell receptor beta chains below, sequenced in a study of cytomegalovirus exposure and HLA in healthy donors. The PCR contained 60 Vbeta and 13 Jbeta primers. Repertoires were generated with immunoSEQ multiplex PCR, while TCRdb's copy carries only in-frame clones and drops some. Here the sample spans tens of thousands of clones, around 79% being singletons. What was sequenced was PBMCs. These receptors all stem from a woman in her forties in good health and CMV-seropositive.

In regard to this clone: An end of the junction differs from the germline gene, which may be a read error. CDR3 residues: CASSSVSRSVPNGQFF. The DNA for the CDR3 is TGTGCCAGCAGTTCCGTTTCTCGGTCGGTCCCCAATGGGCAGTTCTTC. The chain has TRBV27 and TRBJ2-1, with D unclear. This CDR3 comprises 16 residues. The germline gives CDR1 MNHEY, CDR2 SMNVEV (reference sequence).

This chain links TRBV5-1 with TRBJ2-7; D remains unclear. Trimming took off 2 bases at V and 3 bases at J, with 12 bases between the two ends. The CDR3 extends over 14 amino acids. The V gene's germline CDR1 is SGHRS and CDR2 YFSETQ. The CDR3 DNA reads TGCGCCAGCAGCTTAGACTCGGTTGGCTACGAGCAGTACTTC. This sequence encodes CASSLDSVGYEQYF.

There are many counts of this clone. The CDR3: CASSSPGQGAGANVLTF. CDR3 nucleotide sequence: TGTGCCAGCAGCTCTCCGGGACAGGGGGCTGGGGCCAACGTCCTGACTTTC. The chain uses TRBV5-4 and TRBJ2-6; 11 nucleotides match TRBD1. Germline V CDR1 and CDR2: SGHNT, YYREEE (reference sequence). The trim removed 3 bases at V and 2 bases at J, leaving 4 bases unmatched. CDR3 length: 17 amino acids.

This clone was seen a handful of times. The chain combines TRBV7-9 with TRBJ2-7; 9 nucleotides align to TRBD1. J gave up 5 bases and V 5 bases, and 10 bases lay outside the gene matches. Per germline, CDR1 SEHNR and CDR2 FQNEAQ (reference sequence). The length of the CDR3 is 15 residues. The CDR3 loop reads CASSLLGQGGNEQYF. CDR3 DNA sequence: TGTGCCAGCAGCCTCCTGGGACAGGGAGGGAACGAGCAGTACTTC.

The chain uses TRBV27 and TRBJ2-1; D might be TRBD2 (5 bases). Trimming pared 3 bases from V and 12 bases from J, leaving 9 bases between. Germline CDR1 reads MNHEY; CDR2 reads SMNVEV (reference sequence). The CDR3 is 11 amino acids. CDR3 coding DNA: TGTGCCAGCAGTTTTGGGAGAACGCAGTTCTTC. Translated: CASSFGRTQFF.

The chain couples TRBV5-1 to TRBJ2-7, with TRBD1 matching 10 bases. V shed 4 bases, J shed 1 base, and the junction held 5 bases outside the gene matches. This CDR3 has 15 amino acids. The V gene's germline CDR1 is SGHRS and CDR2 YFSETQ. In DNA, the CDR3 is TGCGCCAGCAGCCCGGGACAGGGGCCATCCTACGAGCAGTACTTC. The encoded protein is CASSPGQGPSYEQYF.

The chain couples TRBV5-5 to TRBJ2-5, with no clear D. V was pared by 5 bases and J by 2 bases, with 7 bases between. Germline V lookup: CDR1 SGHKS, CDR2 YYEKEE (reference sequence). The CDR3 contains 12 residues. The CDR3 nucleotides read TGTGCCAGCAGTGGCAATCAAGAGACCCAGTACTTC. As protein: CASSGNQETQYF. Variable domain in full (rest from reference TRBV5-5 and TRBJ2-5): DAGVTQSPTHLIKTRGQQVTLRCSPISGHKSVSWYQQVLGQGPQFIFQYYEKEERGRGNFPDRFSARQFPNYSSELNVNALLLGDSALYLCASSGNQETQYFGPGTRLLVL.

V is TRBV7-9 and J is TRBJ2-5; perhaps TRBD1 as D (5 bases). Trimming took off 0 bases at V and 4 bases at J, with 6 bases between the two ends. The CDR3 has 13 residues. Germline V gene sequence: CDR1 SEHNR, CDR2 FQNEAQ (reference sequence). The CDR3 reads CASSLAGVETQYF. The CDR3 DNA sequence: TGTGCCAGCAGCTTAGCAGGGGTAGAGACCCAGTACTTC.

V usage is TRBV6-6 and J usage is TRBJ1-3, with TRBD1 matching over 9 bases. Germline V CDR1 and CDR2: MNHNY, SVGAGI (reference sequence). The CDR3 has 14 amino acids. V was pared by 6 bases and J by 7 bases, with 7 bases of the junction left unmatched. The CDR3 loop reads CASSTDRGGNTIYF. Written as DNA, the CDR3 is TGTGCCAGCAGCACGGACAGGGGTGGGAACACCATATATTTT.

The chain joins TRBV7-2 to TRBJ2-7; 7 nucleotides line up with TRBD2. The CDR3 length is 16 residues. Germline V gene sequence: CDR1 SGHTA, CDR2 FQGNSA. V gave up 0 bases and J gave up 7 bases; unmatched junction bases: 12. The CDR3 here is CASSLALTSTASEQYF. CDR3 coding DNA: TGTGCCAGCAGCTTAGCGCTGACTAGCACCGCGTCAGAGCAGTACTTC.

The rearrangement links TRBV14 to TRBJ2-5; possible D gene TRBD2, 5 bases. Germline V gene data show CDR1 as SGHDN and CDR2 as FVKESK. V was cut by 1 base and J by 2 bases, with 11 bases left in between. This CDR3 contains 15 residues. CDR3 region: CASSQGPRRQETQYF. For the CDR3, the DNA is TGTGCCAGCAGCCAAGGGCCTAGGAGGCAAGAGACCCAGTACTTC.

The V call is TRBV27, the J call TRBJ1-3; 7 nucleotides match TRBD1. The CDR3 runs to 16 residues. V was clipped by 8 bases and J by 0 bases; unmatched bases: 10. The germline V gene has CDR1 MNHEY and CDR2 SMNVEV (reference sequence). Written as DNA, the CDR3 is TGTGCCAGCCGCGCTCTGACAGGGTCCTCTGGAAACACCATATATTTT. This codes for CASRALTGSSGNTIYF.

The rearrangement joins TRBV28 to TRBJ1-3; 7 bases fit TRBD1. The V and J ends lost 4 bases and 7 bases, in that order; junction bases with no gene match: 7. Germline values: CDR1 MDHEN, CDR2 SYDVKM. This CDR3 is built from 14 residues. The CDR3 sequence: CASSYFRGENTIYF. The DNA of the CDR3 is TGTGCCAGCAGTTATTTCAGGGGGGAGAACACCATATATTTT.

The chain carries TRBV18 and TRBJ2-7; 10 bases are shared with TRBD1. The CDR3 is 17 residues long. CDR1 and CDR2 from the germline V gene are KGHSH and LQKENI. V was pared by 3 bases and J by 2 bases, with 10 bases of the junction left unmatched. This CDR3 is CASSPTGGGLSPYEQYF. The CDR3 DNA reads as TGTGCCAGCTCACCGACAGGGGGCGGCTTATCGCCCTACGAGCAGTACTTC.

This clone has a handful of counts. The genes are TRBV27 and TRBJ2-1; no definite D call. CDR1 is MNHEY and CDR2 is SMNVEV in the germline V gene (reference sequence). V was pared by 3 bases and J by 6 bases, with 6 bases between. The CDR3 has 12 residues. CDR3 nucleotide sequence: TGTGCCAGCAGTTTGTATCCCAATGAGCAGTTCTTC. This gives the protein CASSLYPNEQFF.

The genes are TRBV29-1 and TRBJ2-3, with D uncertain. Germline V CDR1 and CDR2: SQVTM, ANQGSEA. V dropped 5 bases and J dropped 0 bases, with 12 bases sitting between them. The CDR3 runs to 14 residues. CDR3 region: CSVFPAPSTDTQYF. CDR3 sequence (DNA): TGCAGCGTTTTTCCAGCGCCTAGCACAGATACGCAGTATTTT.

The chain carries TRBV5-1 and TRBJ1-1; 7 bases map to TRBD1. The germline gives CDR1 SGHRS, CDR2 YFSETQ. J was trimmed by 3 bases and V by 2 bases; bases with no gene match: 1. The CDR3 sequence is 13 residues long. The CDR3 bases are TGCGCCAGCAGCTTCCAGGGGGACACTGAAGCTTTCTTT. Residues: CASSFQGDTEAFF.

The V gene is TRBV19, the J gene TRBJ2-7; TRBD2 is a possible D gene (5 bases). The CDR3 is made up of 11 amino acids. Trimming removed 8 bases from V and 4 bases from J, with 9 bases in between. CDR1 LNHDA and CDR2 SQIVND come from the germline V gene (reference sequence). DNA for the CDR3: TGTGCCAGTCAGCGAGGGTACGAGCAGTACTTC. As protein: CASQRGYEQYF. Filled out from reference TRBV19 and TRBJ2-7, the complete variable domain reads DGGITQSPKYLFRKEGQNVTLSCEQNLNHDAMYWYRQDPGQGLRLIYYSQIVNDFQKGDIAEGYSVSREKKESFPLTVTSAQKNPTAFYLCASQRGYEQYFGPGTRLTVT.

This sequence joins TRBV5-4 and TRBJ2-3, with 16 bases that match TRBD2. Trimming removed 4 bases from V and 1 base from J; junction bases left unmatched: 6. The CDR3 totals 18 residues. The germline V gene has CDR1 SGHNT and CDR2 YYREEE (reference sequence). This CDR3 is CASSQGLAGGVGTDTQYF. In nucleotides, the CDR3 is TGTGCCAGCAGCCAGGGACTAGCGGGAGGGGTGGGCACAGATACGCAGTATTTT.

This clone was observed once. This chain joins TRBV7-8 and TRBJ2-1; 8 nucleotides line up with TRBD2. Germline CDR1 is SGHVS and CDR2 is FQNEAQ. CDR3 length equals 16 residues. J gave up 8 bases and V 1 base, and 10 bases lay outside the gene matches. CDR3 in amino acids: CASSLGFREGLYEQFF. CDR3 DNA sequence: TGTGCCAGCAGCTTAGGTTTTCGGGAGGGCCTCTATGAGCAGTTCTTC.

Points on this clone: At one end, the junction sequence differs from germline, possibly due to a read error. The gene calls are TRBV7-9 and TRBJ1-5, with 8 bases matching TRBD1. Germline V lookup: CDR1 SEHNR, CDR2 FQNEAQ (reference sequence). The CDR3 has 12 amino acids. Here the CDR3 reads CSSGQGGQPQHF. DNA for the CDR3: TGTTCCAGCGGACAGGGTGGTCAGCCCCAGCATTTT.

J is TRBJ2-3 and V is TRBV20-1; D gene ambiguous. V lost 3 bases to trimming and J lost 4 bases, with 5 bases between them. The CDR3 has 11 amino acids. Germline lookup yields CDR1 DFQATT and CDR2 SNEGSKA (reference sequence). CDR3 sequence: CSASVSDTQYF. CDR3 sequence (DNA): TGCAGTGCTAGCGTTTCAGATACGCAGTATTTT.

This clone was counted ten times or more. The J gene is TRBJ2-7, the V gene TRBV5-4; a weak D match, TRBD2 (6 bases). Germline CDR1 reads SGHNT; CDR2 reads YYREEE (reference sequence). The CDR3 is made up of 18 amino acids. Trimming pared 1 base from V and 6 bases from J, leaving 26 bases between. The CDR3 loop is CASSLWGTGDGAYREQYF. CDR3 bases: TGTGCCAGCAGCTTGTGGGGTACGGGGGATGGGGCCTACCGCGAGCAGTACTTC.

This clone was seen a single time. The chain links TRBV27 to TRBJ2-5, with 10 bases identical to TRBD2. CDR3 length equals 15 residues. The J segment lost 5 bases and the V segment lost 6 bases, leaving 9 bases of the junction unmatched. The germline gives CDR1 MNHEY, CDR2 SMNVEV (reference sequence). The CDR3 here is CASRSSSGSWETQYF. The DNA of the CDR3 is TGTGCCAGCAGATCCTCTAGCGGGAGTTGGGAGACCCAGTACTTC.

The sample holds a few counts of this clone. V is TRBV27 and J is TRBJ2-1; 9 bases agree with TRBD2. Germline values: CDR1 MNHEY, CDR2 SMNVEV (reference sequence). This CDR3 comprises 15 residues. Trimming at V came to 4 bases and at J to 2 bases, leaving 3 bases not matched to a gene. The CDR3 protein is CASSSTSGAYNEQFF. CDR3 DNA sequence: TGTGCCAGCAGTTCGACTAGCGGAGCCTACAATGAGCAGTTCTTC.

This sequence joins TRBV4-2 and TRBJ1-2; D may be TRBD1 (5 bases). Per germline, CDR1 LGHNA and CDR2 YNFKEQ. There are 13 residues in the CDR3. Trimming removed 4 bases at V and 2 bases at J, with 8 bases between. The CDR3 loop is CASSPRGNYGYTF. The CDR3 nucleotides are TGTGCCAGCAGCCCCCGGGGGAACTATGGCTACACCTTC.

For the CDR3, the DNA is TGTGCCAGCAGTGAACGCGGCGGGGGGAACTACAATGAGCAGTTCTTC. This encodes CASSERGGGNYNEQFF. The chain is built from TRBV2 and TRBJ2-1; 8 bases line up with TRBD2. The trim removed 2 bases at V and 3 bases at J, leaving 6 bases unmatched. Germline V gene lookup returns CDR1 SNHLY and CDR2 FYNNEI. CDR3 size: 16 residues.

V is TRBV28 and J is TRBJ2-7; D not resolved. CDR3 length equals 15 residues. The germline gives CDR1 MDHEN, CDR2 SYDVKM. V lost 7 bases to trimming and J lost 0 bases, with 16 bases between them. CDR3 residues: CASNSGGMNSYEQYF. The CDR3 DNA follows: TGTGCCAGCAATTCTGGCGGAATGAACTCCTACGAGCAGTACTTC.

CDR3 in DNA: TGTGCCAGCAGCTTAGGGACTAGCGGCCTTTACGAGCAGTACTTC. Translating it yields CASSLGTSGLYEQYF. The chain carries TRBV7-6 and TRBJ2-5; 10 bases are a match to TRBD2. TRBJ2-7 explains the end of the DNA better; the J call may be wrong. The CDR3 length is 15 residues. Germline lookup yields CDR1 SGHVS and CDR2 FNYEAQ.

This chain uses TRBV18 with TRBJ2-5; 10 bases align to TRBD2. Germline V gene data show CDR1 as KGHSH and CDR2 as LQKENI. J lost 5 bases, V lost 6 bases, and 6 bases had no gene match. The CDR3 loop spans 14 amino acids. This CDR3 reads CASSILAGWETQYF. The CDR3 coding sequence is TGTGCCAGCTCGATACTAGCGGGATGGGAGACCCAGTACTTC.

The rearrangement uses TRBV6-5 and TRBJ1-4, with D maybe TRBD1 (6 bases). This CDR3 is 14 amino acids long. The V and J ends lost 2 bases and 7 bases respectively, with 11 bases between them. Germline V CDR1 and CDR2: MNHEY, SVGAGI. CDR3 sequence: CASSYGGTGEKLFF. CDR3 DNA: TGTGCCAGCAGTTACGGGGGCACAGGTGAAAAACTGTTTTTT.